This TCR beta chain was identified in a study of T cell responses to AZD1222 COVID-19 vaccine. Study-wide points: Dominant at 160-218 and 743-854, vaccine-associated CD4 TCRs also spanned spike. Once two AZD1222 doses were given, Spike-specific TCR breadth and depth went up.

This clone was seen once. Its specificity is not known. Data came from immunoSEQ multiplex PCR; TCRdb stores just in-frame clones and leaves some out. The table lists around 110,000 clones, about 90% of them singletons. The CDR3 covers 11 residues. V lost 4 bases and J lost 3, with 5 bases in between. From germline, CDR1 is SQVTM and CDR2 ANQGSEA. The source material was peripheral blood, sampled on day 0 of AZD1222 vaccination. This receptor was taken from an adult in good health. This rearrangement joins TRBV29-1 to TRBJ2-3; D not certain. CDR3 residues: CSVGITDTQYF. The CDR3 DNA is TGCAGCGTTGGGATTACAGATACGCAGTATTTT.